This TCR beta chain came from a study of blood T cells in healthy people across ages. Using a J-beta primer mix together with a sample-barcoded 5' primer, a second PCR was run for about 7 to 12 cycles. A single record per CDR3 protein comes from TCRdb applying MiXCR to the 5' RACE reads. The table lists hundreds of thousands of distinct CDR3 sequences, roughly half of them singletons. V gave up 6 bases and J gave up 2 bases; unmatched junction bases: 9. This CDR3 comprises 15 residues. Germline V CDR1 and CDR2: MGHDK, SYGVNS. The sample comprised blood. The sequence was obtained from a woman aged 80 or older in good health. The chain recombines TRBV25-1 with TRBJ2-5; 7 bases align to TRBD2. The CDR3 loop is CASSDSWGGQETQYF. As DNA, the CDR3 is TGTGCCAGCAGCGACAGCTGGGGGGGTCAAGAGACCCAGTACTTC.